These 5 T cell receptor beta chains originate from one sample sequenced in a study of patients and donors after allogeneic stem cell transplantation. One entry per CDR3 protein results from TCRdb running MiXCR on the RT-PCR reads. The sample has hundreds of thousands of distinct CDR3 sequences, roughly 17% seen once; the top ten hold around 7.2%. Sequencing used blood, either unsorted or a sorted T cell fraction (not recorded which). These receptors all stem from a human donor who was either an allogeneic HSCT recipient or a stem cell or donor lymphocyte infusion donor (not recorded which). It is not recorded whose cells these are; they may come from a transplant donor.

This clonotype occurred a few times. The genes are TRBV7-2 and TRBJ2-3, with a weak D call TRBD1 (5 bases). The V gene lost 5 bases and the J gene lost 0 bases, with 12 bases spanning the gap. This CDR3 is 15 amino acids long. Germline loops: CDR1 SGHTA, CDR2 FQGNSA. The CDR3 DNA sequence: TGTGCCAGCAGCCTCCAGGGTCCCAGCACAGATACGCAGTATTTT. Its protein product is CASSLQGPSTDTQYF.

The CDR3 loop reads CASSAHRVGVNEKLFF. CDR3 DNA: TGTGCCAGCAGCGCGCACAGGGTGGGCGTTAATGAAAAACTGTTTTTT. The V and J genes are TRBV7-2 and TRBJ1-4; weak D call: TRBD1 (6 bases). The CDR3 has 16 amino acids. Trimming shortened V by 5 bases and J by 4 bases, and 17 bases separated the two germline ends. Germline CDR1 is SGHTA and CDR2 is FQGNSA.

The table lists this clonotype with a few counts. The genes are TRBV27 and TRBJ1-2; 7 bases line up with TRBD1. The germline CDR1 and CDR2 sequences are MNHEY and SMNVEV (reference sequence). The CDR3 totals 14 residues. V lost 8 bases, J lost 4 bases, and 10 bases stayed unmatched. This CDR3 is CASGPTGWPYGYTF. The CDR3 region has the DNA TGTGCCAGCGGCCCGACAGGGTGGCCCTATGGCTACACCTTC.

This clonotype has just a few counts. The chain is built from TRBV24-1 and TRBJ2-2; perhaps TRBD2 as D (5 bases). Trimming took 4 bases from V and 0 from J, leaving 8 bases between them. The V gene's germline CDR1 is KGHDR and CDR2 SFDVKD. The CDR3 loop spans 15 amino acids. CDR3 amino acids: CATSEPGTNTGELFF. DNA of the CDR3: TGTGCCACCAGTGAACCGGGGACGAACACCGGGGAGCTGTTTTTT.

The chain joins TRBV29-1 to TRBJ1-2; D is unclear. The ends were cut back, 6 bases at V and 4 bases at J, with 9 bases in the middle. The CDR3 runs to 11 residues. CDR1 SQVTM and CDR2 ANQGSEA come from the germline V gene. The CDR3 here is CSVEHGYGYTF. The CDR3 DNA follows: TGCAGCGTAGAACACGGCTATGGCTACACCTTC.